Here is one TCR beta chain with its context. This clonotype has at least ten counts. What this receptor recognizes is not known. Base qualities are not recorded, but no much larger clone differs from it by a single base. CDR1 and CDR2, looked up from the germline V gene (reference sequence), are LNHDA and SQIVND. V lost 3 bases and J lost 3 bases, and the count of bases not matched to a germline gene is 4. Taken from cysteine to phenylalanine, the CDR3 has 14 residues. Just the 42-base CDR3 DNA is kept, in frame starting at base 1. The data were obtained in a study of regulatory T cells in long-lasting Graves disease (dated by TCRdb to the early 2020s). About the full investigation: Newly diagnosed Graves' disease patients had taken antithyroid drugs for less than 3 months. This study used TCR sequencing and RNA sequencing of peripheral blood to compare persistent Graves' disease patients against newly diagnosed Graves' disease patients. The study was conducted in China and was registered as a clinical trial. A total of some 35 samples underwent TCR sequencing, from roughly 13 patients with persistent Graves' disease and approximately 20 patients with newly diagnosed Graves' disease. The investigation overall reported the following: Sequencing and analysis were limited to the TCR beta chain. Compared with newly diagnosed patients, patients with persistent Graves' disease had lower TCR Shannon entropy and fewer highly expanded clones, which suggests clonal expansion. Persistent disease showed preferential use of TRBV28, TRBJ1-2 and TRBJ2-5, whereas newly diagnosed disease favored TRBV20-1 and TRBJ2-1. A larger number of public clonotypes was shared among persistent patients (fewer than 3,000) than among newly diagnosed patients (roughly 930). The small sample size was acknowledged by the authors as a limitation that may reduce accuracy. Only peripheral blood was studied, because thyroid tissue, the primary lesion, was inaccessible.

Library preparation employed multiplex PCR. Sequencing instrument: Illumina HiSeq 4000. To build TCR beta libraries, CDR3 regions were amplified by Arm-PCR using iRepertoire HTBI primers. Gel purification was performed on PCR products prior to sequencing. On the study's bioinformatics: A total of 62 TRBV and about 13 TRBJ segments were identified across samples and were used for gene usage analysis of CDR3 amino acid clonotypes. COPE and FqMerger were used to merge filtered high-quality paired reads into contigs. BLAST was used to align contigs to IMGT TRBV, TRBD and TRBJ reference genes, and CDR3 was defined according to IMGT. Highly expanded clones were defined as clonotypes with a frequency above 0.1%. Shannon entropy served as the measure of repertoire diversity, while the Gini coefficient captured V-J evenness. A clonotype found in more than one individual was treated as public. Using fastp at Q25 and MiXCR, TCRdb reprocessed the public reads and kept productive beta chains. Each CDR3 protein appears once, grouped with its most common genes and DNA. TCRdb, not the authors, supplied the V and J calls. This sample has approximately 300,000 distinct CDR3 sequences in its table, and more than 15% of those were observed once. Jointly, the top ten make up about two fifths of the sample.

The intended sense of this specimen's time point label: newly diagnosed GD, antithyroid drugs for less than 3 months. For both TCR sequencing and RNA sequencing, RNA was extracted from PBMCs in TRIzol. The diagnosis of Graves' disease followed American Thyroid Association guidelines. Patients for the study were recruited at an endocrinology department in Xi'an, China. From each patient, approximately 9.9 milliliters of peripheral blood was collected into an EDTA anticoagulant tube. Ficoll Paque Plus density gradient separation was used to isolate PBMCs, and no additional T cell sorting was done. An Agilent 2100 Bioanalyzer and agarose gel were used to check RNA quality, and a NanoDrop 2000 was used to measure RNA concentration.

The TCR comes from a female donor with Graves disease. The sequence links TRBV19 to TRBJ2-5; 7 bases in the middle match TRBD1. Sequences were derived from peripheral blood mononuclear cells (PBMCs), sampled at new diagnosis, from a patient treated with antithyroid drugs. The CDR3 protein is CASSIATGKETQYF. The DNA sequence is as follows: TGTGCCAGTAGTATCGCGACAGGGAAAGAGACCCAGTACTTC. The full variable domain, with segments outside the CDR3 supplied by the reference TRBV19 and TRBJ2-5 proteins, appears as DGGITQSPKYLFRKEGQNVTLSCEQNLNHDAMYWYRQDPGQGLRLIYYSQIVNDFQKGDIAEGYSVSREKKESFPLTVTSAQKNPTAFYLCASSIATGKETQYFGPGTRLLVL.